This T cell receptor beta chain is from a study of patients and donors after allogeneic stem cell transplantation (dated by TCRdb to 2020 to 2021). Library generation was performed with RT-PCR. Sequencer: NextSeq 550. Through fastp at Q25 and MiXCR, TCRdb rebuilt clones from the public reads, retaining in-frame beta chains. Rows are combined by CDR3 protein, so each entry shows the most common genes and DNA. The sample contains about 200,000 distinct CDR3 sequences, around 40% of them found a single time. Clones ranked in the top ten supply more than 9% of the sample. This clonotype occurred a few times. The antigen this receptor binds is unknown. Base quality data are lacking; no much larger clone is found one base away. Between the V and J ends, shortened by 4 bases and 3 bases respectively, the junction contains 7 bases. For CDR1 and CDR2, the germline V gene lists MDHEN and SYDVKM. The CDR3 runs 13 residues from the cysteine to the phenylalanine. The sequence is cut down to CDR3 DNA, 39 bases in frame from base 1.

The sample taken for sequencing was blood, either unsorted or a sorted T cell fraction (not recorded which). The V and J genes are TRBV28 and TRBJ1-5; matching of 6 bases hints at TRBD1 as the D gene. The TCR sequence derives from a human donor who was either an allogeneic HSCT recipient or a stem cell or donor lymphocyte infusion donor (not recorded which). It is not recorded whose cells these are; they may come from a transplant donor. The nucleotides are TGTGCCAGCAGTTGGGGGCTCAATCAGCCCCAGCATTTT. Translated, this gives CASSWGLNQPQHF. When the CDR3 is completed using the reference TRBV28 and TRBJ1-5 genes on either side, the full variable domain is DVKVTQSSRYLVKRTGEKVFLECVQDMDHENMFWYRQDPGLGLRLIYFSYDVKMKEKGDIPEGYSVSREKKERFSLILESASTNQTSMYLCASSWGLNQPQHFGDGTRLSIL.